Listed below are T cell receptor beta chains from one sample, sequenced in a study of Graves' ophthalmopathy and Graves' hyperthyroidism. TCRdb redid the calling of the multiplex PCR reads with MiXCR, one entry per CDR3 protein. The data contain nearly 400,000 distinct CDR3 sequences, 18% of them singletons. Input material: peripheral blood. The receptors derive from a young woman with Graves' ophthalmopathy. Each CDR3 is given with its conserved first and last residue. A D gene is named only where the DNA matches it firmly. The listing skips clone size in some rows; elsewhere it reads once, few, many or a size class.

CDR3nt	CDR3aa	v_gene	j_gene	d_gene	abundance
TGTGCCAGCAGCCAAGACAGGGACAGGAGGTACGAGCAGTACTTC	CASSQDRDRRYEQYF	TRBV3-1	TRBJ2-7	TRBD1	-
TGTGCCAGCAGTTGGTTTTGGGGTCACCCCTACGAGCAGTACTTC	CASSWFWGHPYEQYF	TRBV27	TRBJ2-7	-	many
TGTGCCACGACGAACACTGAAGCTTTCTTT	CATTNTEAFF	TRBV6-1	TRBJ1-1	-	many
TGTGCCAGCAGCAACCGGGACAGGGATCCCTACGAGCAGTACTTC	CASSNRDRDPYEQYF	TRBV11-2	TRBJ2-7	TRBD1	many
TGTGCCAGCAAAGACGGGACAGGAGGGAGCTCTCAGCCCCAGCATTTT	CASKDGTGGSSQPQHF	TRBV2	TRBJ1-5	TRBD1	many
TGTGCCAGCAGCCTGCGGACAGCACATAATTCACCCCTCCACTTT	CASSLRTAHNSPLHF	TRBV27	TRBJ1-6	-	many
TGCAGCCCAATTACGGGGGAGACCCAGTACTTC	CSPITGETQYF	TRBV29-1	TRBJ2-5	-	-
TGTGCCAGCAGTCCAGGGAGTTCACCCCTCCACTTT	CASSPGSSPLHF	TRBV12-3/TRBV12-4	TRBJ1-6	-	many
TGTGCCAGCAGTTTGGCCCCCGTTGGCCCCCGCAACTATGGCTACACCTTC	CASSLAPVGPRNYGYTF	TRBV12-3/TRBV12-4	TRBJ1-2	-	-
TGTGCCAGCGTCTTAGCGGGAGGCGGATACCAAGAGACCCAGTACTTC	CASVLAGGGYQETQYF	TRBV7-2	TRBJ2-5	TRBD2	-
TGCAGTGCTCTAGCGGGAGTTTTAAGCTCTGGGGCCAACGTCCTGACTTTC	CSALAGVLSSGANVLTF	TRBV20-1	TRBJ2-6	TRBD2	many
TGCGCCAGCAGCCAAGATAGAGTATACGAGCAGTACTTC	CASSQDRVYEQYF	TRBV4-1	TRBJ2-7	-	many
TGCAGTGCTAGAGGAAGGGATAACTATGGCTACACCTTC	CSARGRDNYGYTF	TRBV20-1	TRBJ1-2	-	many
TGTGCCAGCAGTTTCCTGGGGGTGCCGAACACTGAAGCTTTCTTT	CASSFLGVPNTEAFF	TRBV12-3/TRBV12-4	TRBJ1-1	-	many
TGTGCCAGCAGTGGACAGGGGACTCCCTTTGTGGACTATGGCTACACCTTC	CASSGQGTPFVDYGYTF	TRBV9	TRBJ1-2	TRBD1	many
TGTGCCAGCCGGAGGAGAGAGGGAAGCAATCAGCCCCAGCATTTT	CASRRREGSNQPQHF	TRBV6-1	TRBJ1-5	-	few
TGTGCCAGCAGCTTAACCGGGGGGCCCCAGCATTTT	CASSLTGGPQHF	TRBV11-2	TRBJ1-5	-	many
TGTGCCACCAGCAGGAGGTTTACGGGCCACGGGAACACTGAAGCTTTCTTT	CATSRRFTGHGNTEAFF	TRBV15	TRBJ1-1	-	many
TGTGCCAGCAGTCCGCCTCAGGGGAGAGCTTTCTTT	CASSPPQGRAFF	TRBV6-2/TRBV6-3	TRBJ1-1	-	few
TGTGCCAGTCTTGGTTTTGGGACCATGAACACTGAAGCTTTCTTT	CASLGFGTMNTEAFF	TRBV28	TRBJ1-1	-	many
TGTGCCAGCAAGATGAGGGGGACAATCACTGAAGCTTTCTTT	CASKMRGTITEAFF	TRBV6-1	TRBJ1-1	-	many
TGTGCCAGCAGCTCGATAGCACAGGTCCCCTACGAGCAGTACTTC	CASSSIAQVPYEQYF	TRBV7-9	TRBJ2-7	-	many
TGTGCCAGCAGCCAAGAGCCTACCGGGACAGGGGGATATAGCAATCAGCCCCAGCATTTT	CASSQEPTGTGGYSNQPQHF	TRBV4-2	TRBJ1-5	TRBD1	many
TGTGCCAGTAGTATAACCCTCGACACAGGTAGGGAGCAGTACTTC	CASSITLDTGREQYF	TRBV19	TRBJ2-7	-	many